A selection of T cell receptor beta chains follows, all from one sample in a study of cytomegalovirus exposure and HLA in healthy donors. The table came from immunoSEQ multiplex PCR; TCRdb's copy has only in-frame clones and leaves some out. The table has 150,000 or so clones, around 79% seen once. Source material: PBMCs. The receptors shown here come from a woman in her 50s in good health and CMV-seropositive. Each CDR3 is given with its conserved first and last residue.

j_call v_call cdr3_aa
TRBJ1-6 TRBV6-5 CASRPSAGGPLHF
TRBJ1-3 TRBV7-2 CASSPRVPAPGNTIYF
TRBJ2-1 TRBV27 CASSLSPAIGEQFF
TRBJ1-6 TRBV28 CASSLGTGDSPLHF
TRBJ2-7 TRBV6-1 CASSATYEQYF
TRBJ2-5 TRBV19 CASSSQGGPQETQYF
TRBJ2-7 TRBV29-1 CSVEMGQGGEQYF
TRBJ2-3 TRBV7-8 CASSLQGRGTDTQYF
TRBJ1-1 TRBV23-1 CASSHLPSRSPRAETEAFF
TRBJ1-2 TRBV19 CASRTDGTGAGYTF
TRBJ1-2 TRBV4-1 CASSQAISGTGLGGYTF
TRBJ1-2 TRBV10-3 CAISGTGAYGYTF
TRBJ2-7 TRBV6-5 CASSYIGGSFDEQYF
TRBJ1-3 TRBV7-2 CASSLRTGVPGNTIYF
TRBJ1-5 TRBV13 CASSYGRFQPQHF
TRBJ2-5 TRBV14 CASSPRTSGTQYF